This TCR beta chain was sequenced for a study of cytomegalovirus exposure and HLA in healthy donors. The germline V and J ends were trimmed by 6 bases and 2 bases, with 11 bases remaining between them. This CDR3 comprises 14 residues. The germline CDR1 and CDR2 sequences are MRHNA and SNTAGT. The PCR used 60 Vbeta and 13 Jbeta primers. Profiled with immunoSEQ multiplex PCR; TCRdb holds only in-frame clones, not every one. This table holds approximately 190,000 clones, approximately 80% found once. The gene calls are TRBV6-4 and TRBJ2-1, with D uncertain. The TCR sequence derives from a woman aged 50 to 65 in good health and CMV-seropositive. The sample comprised PBMCs. CDR3 protein: CASRKSAAYNEQFF. CDR3 in DNA: TGTGCCAGCAGAAAGTCGGCGGCCTACAATGAGCAGTTCTTC.